A single sample is the source of the 32 T cell receptor beta chains below, sequenced in a study of blood T cell repertoires in COVID-19. The data were produced by immunoSEQ multiplex PCR, yet TCRdb's version contains in-frame clones alone and is incomplete. The sample has about 360,000 clones, around nine tenths seen once. The specimen sequenced was peripheral blood. All receptors derive from a woman in her sixties with COVID-19, enrolled during active disease.

The rearrangement links TRBV29-1 to TRBJ2-2; 9 bases fit TRBD1. The germline CDR1 and CDR2 sequences are SQVTM and ANQGSEA. The ends lost 6 bases at V and 6 bases at J; junction bases unmatched: 8. The length of the CDR3 is 14 residues. CDR3 residues: CSVETGGFAGELFF. The CDR3 DNA follows: TGCAGCGTCGAGACAGGGGGATTTGCCGGGGAGCTGTTTTTT.

The V and J genes are TRBV7-8 and TRBJ1-5, with 10 bases identical to TRBD1. This CDR3 has 16 amino acids. V dropped 0 bases and J dropped 7; count of bases not matched to a gene: 6. Looked up from germline, CDR1 is SGHVS and CDR2 is FQNEAQ. CDR3 sequence: CASSLAPPGQGQPQHF. The CDR3 DNA follows: TGTGCCAGCAGCTTAGCCCCTCCGGGACAGGGGCAGCCCCAGCATTTT.

J is TRBJ1-1 and V is TRBV30; D is perhaps TRBD1 (5 bases). The CDR3 sequence is 14 residues long. Germline V gene lookup returns CDR1 GTSNPN and CDR2 SVGIG (reference sequence). V lost 0 bases and J lost 8, with 16 bases in between. The CDR3 here is CAWSVVFFGGEAFF. The CDR3 bases are TGTGCCTGGAGTGTAGTTTTCTTCGGGGGGGAAGCTTTCTTT.

The J gene is TRBJ1-3, the V gene TRBV19; D is undetermined. The CDR3 contains 14 residues. With 3 bases removed from V and 2 bases from J, the gap between germline ends came to 8 bases. The germline CDR1 and CDR2 sequences are LNHDA and SQIVND (reference sequence). The CDR3 coding sequence is TGTGCCAGTAGTATTCAATACACTGGAAACACCATATATTTT. Its translation: CASSIQYTGNTIYF.

This clone turned up a few times. Here the CDR3 reads CASSPEAGRTGELFF. The CDR3 region has the DNA TGTGCCAGCAGCCCAGAGGCAGGGCGGACCGGGGAGCTGTTTTTT. V is TRBV7-9 and J is TRBJ2-2; D is possibly TRBD1 (5 bases). Per germline, CDR1 SEHNR and CDR2 FQNEAQ (reference sequence). Deletions cut 5 bases from V and 5 bases from J, with 15 bases between. The CDR3 totals 15 residues.

The CDR3 bases are TGTGCCACCAGTGATGGACAGGGGCCCTACAATGAGCAGTTCTTC. It encodes CATSDGQGPYNEQFF. This chain connects TRBV24-1 to TRBJ2-1, with 9 bases matching TRBD1. CDR1 is KGHDR, CDR2 SFDVKD, per germline. The trim removed 3 bases at V and 2 bases at J, leaving 1 base unmatched. The CDR3 loop spans 15 amino acids.

The chain is built from TRBV7-3 and TRBJ2-2; no definite D call. CDR3 length equals 12 residues. Germline CDR1 and CDR2: SGHTA and FQGTGA. The ends were cut back, 2 bases at V and 4 bases at J, with 2 bases in the middle. The DNA of the CDR3 is TGTGCCAGCAGCTTACTCACCGGGGAGCTGTTTTTT. It specifies CASSLLTGELFF.

The chain employs TRBV7-2 and TRBJ1-2, with unresolved D. Trimming removed 5 bases at V and 4 bases at J, with 5 bases between. Germline-derived CDR1 and CDR2 are SGHTA and FQGNSA. The CDR3 sequence is 11 residues long. In DNA form, the CDR3 reads TGTGCCAGCAGCGACACCTATGGCTACACCTTC. As protein: CASSDTYGYTF.

V is TRBV19 and J is TRBJ1-2; the match to TRBD1 covers 12 bases. CDR1 and CDR2 from the germline V gene are LNHDA and SQIVND (reference sequence). The CDR3 totals 14 residues. The V gene end was trimmed by 6 bases and the J gene end by 8 bases; junction bases not matched to a gene: 7. The CDR3 DNA follows: TGTGCCAGTAGGGGGACAGGGGGCGCTTCGGGCTACACCTTC. Encoded protein: CASRGTGGASGYTF. Variable domain in full (rest from reference TRBV19 and TRBJ1-2): DGGITQSPKYLFRKEGQNVTLSCEQNLNHDAMYWYRQDPGQGLRLIYYSQIVNDFQKGDIAEGYSVSREKKESFPLTVTSAQKNPTAFYLCASRGTGGASGYTFGSGTRLTVV.

The rearrangement uses TRBV9 and TRBJ2-7; possible D gene TRBD1, 6 bases. V lost 7 bases to trimming and J lost 5 bases, with 13 bases between them. The CDR3 is 12 amino acids. From germline, CDR1 is SGDLS and CDR2 YYNGEE. This chain's CDR3 is CASGRQEDEQYF. The DNA for the CDR3 is TGTGCCAGCGGGAGACAGGAGGACGAGCAGTACTTC.

J is TRBJ1-2 and V is TRBV7-3; tentatively, D is TRBD1 (5 bases). Germline V lookup: CDR1 SGHTA, CDR2 FQGTGA. V lost 11 bases and J 2 bases, leaving 9 bases between the germline ends. The CDR3 totals 11 residues. The CDR3 DNA follows: TGTGCCTCCGGGGGGAACTATGGCTACACCTTC. Translating gives CASGGNYGYTF.

V usage is TRBV5-5 and J usage is TRBJ2-1, with D hard to call. Trimming took off 2 bases at V and 9 bases at J, with 6 bases between the two ends. CDR1 and CDR2 (germline): SGHKS, YYEKEE (reference sequence). This CDR3 is built from 11 residues. CDR3 nucleotides: TGTGCCAGCAGCTTCCCCGGTGAGCAGTTCTTC. Encoded protein: CASSFPGEQFF.

This chain uses TRBV7-6 with TRBJ1-4; tentatively, D is TRBD1 (6 bases). The V end was cut by 4 bases, the J end by 8 bases, with 11 bases between. This CDR3 comprises 13 residues. CDR1 is SGHVS and CDR2 is FNYEAQ in the germline V gene. The chain's CDR3 is CASSSNRVEKLFF. DNA for the CDR3: TGTGCCAGCAGCTCGAACAGGGTAGAAAAACTGTTTTTT.

The chain couples TRBV7-9 to TRBJ2-5; D is undetermined. With 0 bases removed from V and 5 bases from J, the gap between germline ends came to 7 bases. The CDR3 runs to 13 residues. Germline V gene data show CDR1 as SEHNR and CDR2 as FQNEAQ (reference sequence). CDR3 DNA: TGTGCCAGCAGCTTAGCATTCGGGGAGACCCAGTACTTC. Encoded protein: CASSLAFGETQYF.

This chain uses TRBV6-5 with TRBJ1-2; no reliable D call. The CDR3 has 13 amino acids. The V end lost 5 bases, the J end lost 3 bases, and 10 bases lay between the germline ends. Germline CDR1 and CDR2: MNHEY and SVGAGI. The CDR3 bases are TGTGCCAGCAGTCCGGACGGGGACTATGGCTACACCTTC. Its translation: CASSPDGDYGYTF.

The gene calls are TRBV15 and TRBJ2-3; maybe TRBD2 (7 bases). CDR1 and CDR2 (germline): LNHNV, YYDKDF (reference sequence). With 8 bases removed from V and 0 bases from J, the gap between germline ends came to 21 bases. The CDR3 is made up of 17 amino acids. The CDR3 DNA follows: TGTGCCACCCGCCAGGCCCTAGGGGGGGCTAGCACAGATACGCAGTATTTT. Translation: CATRQALGGASTDTQYF. Based on the CDR3 plus reference TRBV15 and TRBJ2-3, the full variable domain is DAMVIQNPRYQVTQFGKPVTLSCSQTLNHNVMYWYQQKSSQAPKLLFHYYDKDFNNEADTPDNFQSRRPNTSFCFLDIRSPGLGDTAMYLCATRQALGGASTDTQYFGPGTRLTVL.

The chain carries TRBV14 and TRBJ2-2; TRBD2 aligns across 9 bases. Losses at the gene ends were 1 base for V and 6 bases for J; bases not matched to a gene: 9. CDR1 SGHDN and CDR2 FVKESK come from the germline V gene. This CDR3 has 17 residues. The CDR3 spells CASSQVALASGAGELFF. The CDR3 DNA reads TGTGCCAGCAGCCAAGTAGCGCTGGCTAGCGGGGCCGGGGAGCTGTTTTTT.

This clone has only a few counts. The genes are TRBV19 and TRBJ1-3, with 8 bases that match TRBD1. Per germline, CDR1 LNHDA and CDR2 SQIVND (reference sequence). CDR3 length: 15 residues. Trimming at V came to 5 bases and at J to 5 bases, leaving 8 bases not matched to a gene. CDR3 in amino acids: CASSPTGDRRNTIYF. The CDR3 region has the DNA TGTGCCAGTAGTCCGACAGGGGATCGCAGAAACACCATATATTTT. The full variable domain, rest sourced from reference TRBV19 and TRBJ1-3, is DGGITQSPKYLFRKEGQNVTLSCEQNLNHDAMYWYRQDPGQGLRLIYYSQIVNDFQKGDIAEGYSVSREKKESFPLTVTSAQKNPTAFYLCASSPTGDRRNTIYFGEGSWLTVV.

This clone appeared a few times. The chain couples TRBV27 to TRBJ2-1; D is ambiguous. The V and J ends lost 3 bases and 3 bases respectively, with 9 bases between them. This CDR3 comprises 14 residues. Per germline, CDR1 MNHEY and CDR2 SMNVEV (reference sequence). The CDR3 here is CASSFKSYYNEQFF. CDR3 coding DNA: TGTGCCAGCAGTTTTAAATCCTACTACAATGAGCAGTTCTTC.

The CDR3 coding sequence is TGTGCCAGCAGCGTCGGGGGGCAGGTTCAGCCCCAGCATTTT. This gives the protein CASSVGGQVQPQHF. This chain links TRBV9 with TRBJ1-5, with D possibly TRBD1 on 6 matching bases. CDR1 is SGDLS, CDR2 YYNGEE, per germline. The V end was cut by 2 bases, the J end by 6 bases, with 12 bases between. The CDR3 spans 14 residues.

The chain carries TRBV5-4 and TRBJ2-7, with D perhaps matching TRBD1 (6 bases). The length of the CDR3 is 12 residues. Between the trimmed V and J ends, which lost 9 bases and 2 bases, there was a span of 12 bases. Germline V gene sequence: CDR1 SGHNT, CDR2 YYREEE (reference sequence). CDR3 DNA sequence: TGTGCCATGTGGGACACCACCTACGAGCAGTACTTC. As protein: CAMWDTTYEQYF.

The V gene is TRBV27, the J gene TRBJ1-6; 8 bases map to TRBD1. V lost 6 bases, J lost 9 bases, and 7 bases stayed unmatched. Germline CDR1 is MNHEY and CDR2 is SMNVEV (reference sequence). The CDR3 runs to 14 residues. The CDR3 loop reads CASSPGGTGSPLHF. The CDR3, as DNA: TGTGCCAGCAGCCCAGGGGGCACGGGTTCACCCCTCCACTTT.

The rearrangement links TRBV6-1 to TRBJ1-1; D uncertain. Per germline, CDR1 MNHNS and CDR2 SASEGT. The CDR3 length is 13 residues. With 2 bases removed from V and 11 bases from J, the gap between germline ends came to 15 bases. The CDR3: CASSESEGAGAFF. CDR3 DNA: TGTGCCAGCAGTGAATCTGAAGGTGCGGGGGCTTTCTTT.

The J gene is TRBJ1-1, the V gene TRBV11-3; tentatively, D is TRBD1 (6 bases). CDR3 length: 14 amino acids. The V end lost 4 bases, the J end lost 4 bases, and 13 bases lay between the germline ends. Germline V lookup: CDR1 SGHNT, CDR2 YENEEA. CDR3 residues: CASSSKGVFTEAFF. The CDR3 region has the DNA TGTGCCAGCAGCTCCAAGGGGGTCTTCACTGAAGCTTTCTTT.

V is TRBV4-3 and J is TRBJ2-7, with TRBD1 identical over 10 bases. The CDR3 has 15 residues. J gave up 4 bases and V 0 bases, and 3 bases lay outside the gene matches. Germline V gene lookup returns CDR1 LGHNA and CDR2 YSLEER. DNA of the CDR3: TGCGCCAGCAGCCAAGAGGGACAGGGGATATACGAGCAGTACTTC. Residues: CASSQEGQGIYEQYF.

The genes are TRBV9 and TRBJ1-5; tentatively, D is TRBD1 (5 bases). The V and J ends lost 3 bases and 3 bases respectively, with 13 bases between them. The length of the CDR3 is 15 residues. Germline lookup yields CDR1 SGDLS and CDR2 YYNGEE. The CDR3 coding sequence is TGTGCCAGCAGCGCCCAAGGAGGGGTCAATCAGCCCCAGCATTTT. Protein: CASSAQGGVNQPQHF.

V gene TRBV7-2 combines with J gene TRBJ1-2; possibly TRBD1 for D (6 bases). The CDR3 runs 14 residues. The V end was cut by 5 bases, the J end by 6 bases, with 16 bases between. The germline gives CDR1 SGHTA, CDR2 FQGNSA. This CDR3 reads CASSQPNRAHGYTF. The CDR3 coding sequence is TGTGCCAGCAGCCAACCCAACAGGGCTCATGGCTACACCTTC.

This clone was observed a few times. The rearrangement joins TRBV30 to TRBJ2-5, with 8 bases aligning to TRBD2. The V gene end was trimmed by 4 bases and the J gene end by 5 bases; junction bases not matched to a gene: 0. CDR3 length equals 11 residues. Germline V gene data show CDR1 as GTSNPN and CDR2 as SVGIG (reference sequence). This CDR3 is CAWTGGETQYF. The CDR3 DNA follows: TGTGCCTGGACGGGGGGGGAGACCCAGTACTTC.

This rearrangement joins TRBV19 to TRBJ2-6, with 11 bases matching TRBD2. The germline gives CDR1 LNHDA, CDR2 SQIVND (reference sequence). The V segment lost 6 bases and the J segment 5 bases; nucleotides outside the gene matches: 12. The CDR3 extends over 18 amino acids. CDR3 in amino acids: CASSPGLAAARRANVLTF. The CDR3 nucleotides are TGTGCCAGTAGCCCGGGACTAGCGGCGGCTCGGAGGGCCAACGTCCTGACTTTC. Together with reference TRBV19 and TRBJ2-6, the CDR3 gives the full variable domain: DGGITQSPKYLFRKEGQNVTLSCEQNLNHDAMYWYRQDPGQGLRLIYYSQIVNDFQKGDIAEGYSVSREKKESFPLTVTSAQKNPTAFYLCASSPGLAAARRANVLTFGAGSRLTVL.

The CDR3 loop reads CASSILTGTGGSEQYF. CDR3 bases: TGTGCCAGTAGTATATTGACAGGGACCGGTGGATCCGAGCAGTACTTC. The chain recombines TRBV19 with TRBJ2-7; 7 bases line up with TRBD1. V trimming: 2 bases; J trimming: 6 bases; junction bases outside the gene matches: 13. CDR1 and CDR2 from the germline V gene are LNHDA and SQIVND (reference sequence). The CDR3 runs 16 residues.

This chain connects TRBV5-1 to TRBJ2-2; TRBD1 might be the D (6 bases). There are 16 residues in the CDR3. Trimming left V 4 bases short and J 7 bases short, with 20 bases between. Germline loops: CDR1 SGHRS, CDR2 YFSETQ. The CDR3, as DNA: TGCGCCAGCAGCGCCCCGATAGGGGGTAAGGTCGGGGAGCTGTTTTTT. Its translation: CASSAPIGGKVGELFF.

This clone has only a few counts. This chain uses TRBV6-1 with TRBJ2-1; TRBD1 might be the D (6 bases). The CDR3 sequence is 15 residues long. V gave up 2 bases and J gave up 7 bases, with 15 bases separating them. Germline loops: CDR1 MNHNS, CDR2 SASEGT. The CDR3 sequence: CASSEYRVGGNEQFF. The CDR3 bases are TGTGCCAGCAGTGAATACAGGGTAGGTGGTAATGAGCAGTTCTTC.